The T cell receptor (beta chain) under discussion was sequenced for a study of control samples from healthy donors and cancer patients. The CDR3 contains 12 residues. V was cut by 5 bases and J by 5 bases, with 9 bases left in between. The repertoire was sequenced with immunoSEQ multiplex PCR; TCRdb's copy has only in-frame clones and lacks some. Of roughly 170,000 clones in the sample, about 90% were seen once. Sequences were obtained from blood. The source of this sequence is a woman aged 40 to 49 in good health. The genes are TRBV12-3 or TRBV12-4 and TRBJ2-5; no clear D gene. CDR3 region: CASSTVGETQYF. The DNA of the CDR3 is TGTGCCAGCAGTACAGTAGGGGAGACCCAGTACTTC.